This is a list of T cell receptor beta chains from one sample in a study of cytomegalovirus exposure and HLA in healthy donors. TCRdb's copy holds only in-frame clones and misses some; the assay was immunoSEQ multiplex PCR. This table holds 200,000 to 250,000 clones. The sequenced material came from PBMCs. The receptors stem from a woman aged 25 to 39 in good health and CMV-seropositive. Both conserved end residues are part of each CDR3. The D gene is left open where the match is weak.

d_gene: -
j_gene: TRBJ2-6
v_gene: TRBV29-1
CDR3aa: CSATGPSGANVLTF
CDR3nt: TGCAGCGCCACAGGACCCTCTGGGGCCAACGTCCTGACTTTC

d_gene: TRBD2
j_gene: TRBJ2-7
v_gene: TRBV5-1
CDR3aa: CASRGGLAGEPHEQYF
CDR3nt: TGCGCCAGCAGGGGGGGGCTAGCGGGAGAACCCCACGAGCAGTACTTC

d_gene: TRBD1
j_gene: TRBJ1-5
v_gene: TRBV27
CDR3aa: CASSPDRENQPQHF
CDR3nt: TGTGCCAGCAGCCCAGACAGGGAAAATCAGCCCCAGCATTTT

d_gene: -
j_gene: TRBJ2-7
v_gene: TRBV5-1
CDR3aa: CASSLEQVTYEQYF
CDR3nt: TGCGCCAGCAGCTTGGAACAGGTCACCTACGAGCAGTACTTC

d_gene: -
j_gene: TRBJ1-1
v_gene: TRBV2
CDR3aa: CASSGDGGNTEAFF
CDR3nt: TGTGCCAGCAGCGGGGACGGGGGGAACACTGAAGCTTTCTTT

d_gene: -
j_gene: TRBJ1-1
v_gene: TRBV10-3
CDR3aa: CAINDKSTEAFF
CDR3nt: TGTGCCATCAATGATAAGAGCACTGAAGCTTTCTTT

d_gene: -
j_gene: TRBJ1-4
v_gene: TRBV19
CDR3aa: CATSNRGGTVYEKLFF
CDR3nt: TGTGCCACTTCGAACCGCGGGGGGACGGTATATGAAAAACTGTTTTTT

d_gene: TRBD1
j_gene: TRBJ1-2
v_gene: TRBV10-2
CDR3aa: CASSPGTGVGGYTF
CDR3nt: TGCGCCAGCAGCCCCGGGACAGGGGTAGGAGGCTACACCTTC

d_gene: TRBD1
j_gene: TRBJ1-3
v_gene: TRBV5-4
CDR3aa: CASSLDLQGVLSELYF
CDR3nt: TGTGCCAGCAGCTTGGATCTACAGGGGGTCCTGTCGGAACTATATTTT

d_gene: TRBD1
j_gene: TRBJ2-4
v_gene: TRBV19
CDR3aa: CASGGQGAPYF
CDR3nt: TGTGCCAGTGGGGGACAGGGGGCTCCGTACTTC

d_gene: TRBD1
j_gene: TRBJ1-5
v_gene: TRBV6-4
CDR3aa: CASSDQDREGQPQHF
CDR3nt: TGTGCCAGCAGTGACCAGGACAGGGAGGGACAGCCCCAGCATTTT

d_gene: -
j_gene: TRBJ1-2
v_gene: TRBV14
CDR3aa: CASSQTPNYGYTF
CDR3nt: TGTGCCAGCAGCCAGACACCTAACTATGGCTACACCTTC

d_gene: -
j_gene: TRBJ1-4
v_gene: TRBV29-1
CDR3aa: CSVGGRVAEKLFF
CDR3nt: TGCAGCGTTGGTGGCAGGGTGGCTGAAAAACTGTTTTTT

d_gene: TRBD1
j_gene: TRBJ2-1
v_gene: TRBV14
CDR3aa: CASSQEVPQGAYNEQFF
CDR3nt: TGTGCCAGCAGCCAAGAGGTCCCTCAGGGGGCCTACAATGAGCAGTTCTTC

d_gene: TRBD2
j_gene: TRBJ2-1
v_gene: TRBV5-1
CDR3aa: CASSLVLAGNNEQFF
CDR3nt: TGCGCCAGCAGCTTGGTTCTAGCGGGAAACAATGAGCAGTTCTTC

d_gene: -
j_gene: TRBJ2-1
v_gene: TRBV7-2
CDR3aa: CASSLVWERYNEQFF
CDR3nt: TGTGCCAGCAGCTTAGTGTGGGAGCGCTACAATGAGCAGTTCTTC

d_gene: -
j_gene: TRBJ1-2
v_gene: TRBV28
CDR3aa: CASSPPGSSGWGYTF
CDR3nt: TGTGCCAGCAGTCCACCTGGGTCCTCGGGTTGGGGCTACACCTTC

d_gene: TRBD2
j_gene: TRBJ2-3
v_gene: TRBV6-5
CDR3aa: CASSYGTSGADTQYF
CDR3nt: TGTGCCAGCAGTTACGGGACTAGCGGGGCAGATACGCAGTATTTT

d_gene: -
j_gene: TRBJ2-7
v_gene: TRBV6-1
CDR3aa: CASREILASTYEQYF
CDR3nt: TGTGCCAGCAGGGAGATTCTGGCATCTACCTACGAGCAGTACTTC

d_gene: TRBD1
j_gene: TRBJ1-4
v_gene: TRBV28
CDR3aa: CASSLSGQGNEKLFF
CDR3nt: TGTGCCAGCAGTTTATCGGGACAGGGTAATGAAAAACTGTTTTTT

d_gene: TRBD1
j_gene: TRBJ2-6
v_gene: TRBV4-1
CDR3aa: CASSRKYGTELPSGANVLTF
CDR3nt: TGCGCCAGCAGCCGAAAGTACGGGACAGAGTTACCCTCTGGGGCCAACGTCCTGACTTTC

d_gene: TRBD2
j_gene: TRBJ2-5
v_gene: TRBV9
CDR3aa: CASSVEEAQRGPLWETQYF
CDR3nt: TGTGCCAGCAGCGTAGAAGAGGCGCAGCGGGGGCCCTTATGGGAGACCCAGTACTTC

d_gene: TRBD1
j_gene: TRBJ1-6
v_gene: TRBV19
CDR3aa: CASNPQGAHNSPLHF
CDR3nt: TGTGCCAGTAACCCTCAGGGGGCCCATAATTCACCCCTCCACTTT

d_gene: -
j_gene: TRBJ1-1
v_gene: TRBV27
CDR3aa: CASREYQGTEAFF
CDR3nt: TGTGCCAGCCGGGAGTACCAAGGGACTGAAGCTTTCTTT

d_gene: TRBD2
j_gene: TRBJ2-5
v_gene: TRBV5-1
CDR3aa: CASSFLGGQETQYF
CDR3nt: TGCGCCAGCAGCTTTTTGGGGGGGCAAGAGACCCAGTACTTC

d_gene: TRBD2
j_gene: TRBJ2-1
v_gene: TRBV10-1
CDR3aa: CASSGGSGSIRNEQFF
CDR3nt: TGCGCCAGCAGTGGAGGGAGCGGGAGTATAAGAAATGAGCAGTTCTTC

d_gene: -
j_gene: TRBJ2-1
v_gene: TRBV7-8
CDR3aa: CASSFLGRDYYNEQFF
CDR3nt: TGTGCCAGCAGCTTTTTAGGGCGGGATTACTACAATGAGCAGTTCTTC

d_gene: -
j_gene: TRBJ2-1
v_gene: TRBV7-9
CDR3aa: CASSRQRWEFF
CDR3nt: TGTGCCAGCAGCCGTCAGCGTTGGGAGTTCTTC

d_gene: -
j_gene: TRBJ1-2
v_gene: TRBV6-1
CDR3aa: CASSQGLERGYTF
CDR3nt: TGTGCCAGCAGCCAAGGGCTAGAGCGGGGCTACACCTTC

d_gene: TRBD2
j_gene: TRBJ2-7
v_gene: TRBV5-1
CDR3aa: CASSLSGQAGEREQYF
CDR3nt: TGCGCCAGCAGCCTAAGTGGACAAGCGGGAGAAAGAGAGCAGTACTTC

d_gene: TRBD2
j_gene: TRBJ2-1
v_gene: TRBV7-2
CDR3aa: CASSVTRLAGHNEQFF
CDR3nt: TGTGCCAGCAGCGTAACGAGACTAGCGGGACACAATGAGCAGTTCTTC

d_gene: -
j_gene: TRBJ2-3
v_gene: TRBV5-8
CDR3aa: CASSLRQTTDTQYF
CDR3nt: TGTGCCAGCAGCTTGAGACAGACCACAGATACGCAGTATTTT

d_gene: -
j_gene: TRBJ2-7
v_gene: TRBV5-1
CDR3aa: CASSSRGAAYEQYF
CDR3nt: TGCGCCAGCAGTTCGCGGGGCGCGGCCTACGAGCAGTACTTC

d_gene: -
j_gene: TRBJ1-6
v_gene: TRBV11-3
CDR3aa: CASSLSDVSLLHF
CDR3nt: TGTGCCAGCAGCTTAAGCGATGTTTCACTCCTCCACTTT

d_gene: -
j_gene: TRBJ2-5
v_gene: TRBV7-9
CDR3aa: CASSSQVKTQYF
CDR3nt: TGTGCCAGCAGCTCCCAGGTGAAGACCCAGTACTTC

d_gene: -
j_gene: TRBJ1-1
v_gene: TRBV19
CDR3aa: CASSMWRDTEAFF
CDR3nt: TGTGCCAGTAGTATGTGGAGGGACACTGAAGCTTTCTTT